This T cell receptor beta chain was sequenced in a study of OX40 agonist ivuxolimab in advanced cancers. Study-wide background: Across the patients, intravenous ivuxolimab was delivered every 2 weeks at 0.01 to 10 mg/kg. Dose-escalation patients were diagnosed with hepatocellular carcinoma, melanoma, renal cell cancer or head and neck cancer. Participants averaged roughly 57 years of age (range roughly 20 to 90) and were roughly 83% male. Whole-study results and caveats: The study found that CD8+ T cells averaged more expanded clones than CD4+.

Here immunoSEQ multiplex PCR was the method, and the copy in TCRdb shows in-frame clones only, minus some. The table includes about 64,000 clones, around 90% detected once. Details on this clone: Its antigen is unknown.

This CDR3 spans 16 amino acids. Trimming left V 0 bases short and J 5 bases short, with 16 bases between. Germline-derived CDR1 and CDR2 are SGHNT and YYREEE (reference sequence). The chain joins TRBV5-4 to TRBJ2-3, with D perhaps TRBD1 (6 bases). This clonotype was obtained from an adult with an advanced solid tumor such as melanoma, head and neck, liver or kidney cancer. The sample in question was CD4+ or CD8+ T cells sorted from blood, obtained in a trial of the OX40 agonist ivuxolimab. The CDR3 sequence: CASSLDRVPVKDTQYF. In DNA, the CDR3 is TGTGCCAGCAGCTTGGACAGGGTTCCCGTCAAAGATACGCAGTATTTT. Together with reference TRBV5-4 and TRBJ2-3, the CDR3 gives the full variable domain: ETGVTQSPTHLIKTRGQQVTLRCSSQSGHNTVSWYQQALGQGPQFIFQYYREEENGRGNFPPRFSGLQFPNYSSELNVNALELDDSALYLCASSLDRVPVKDTQYFGPGTRLTVL.